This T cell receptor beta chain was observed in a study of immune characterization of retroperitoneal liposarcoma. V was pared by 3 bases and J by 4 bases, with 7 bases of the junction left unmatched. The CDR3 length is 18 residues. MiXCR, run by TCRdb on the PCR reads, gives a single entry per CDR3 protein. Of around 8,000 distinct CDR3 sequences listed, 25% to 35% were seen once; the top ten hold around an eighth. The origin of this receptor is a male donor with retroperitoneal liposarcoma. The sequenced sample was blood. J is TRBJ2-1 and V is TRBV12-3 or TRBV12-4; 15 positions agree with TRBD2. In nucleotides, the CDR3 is TGTGCCAGCAGTTTCGGACTAGCGGGAGGGCCAGGGTACAATGAGCAGTTCTTC. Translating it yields CASSFGLAGGPGYNEQFF.